These 29 T cell receptor beta chains came from one sample sequenced in a study of beta chain features in type 1 diabetes. Study findings and constraints: Shorter TCRB CDR3s, moderately but significantly so, marked every one of the four CD4+ subsets in Type 1 diabetes patients.

What was sequenced were expressed TCRB transcripts, since all of the isolated RNA had been reverse transcribed. Profiling relied on immunoSEQ multiplex PCR, and the TCRdb table lists in-frame clones only, not all of them. The table has about 650,000 clones, under 15% seen once. Their antigen targets remain unknown. The sample consisted of naive CD4+ T cells from blood. The source is a man aged 30-40 years with type 1 diabetes.

Comment on this clone: Other nucleotide sequences from this sample produce the same CDR3. The chain couples TRBV29-1 to TRBJ1-3; 9 positions agree with TRBD1. J was trimmed by 0 bases and V by 6 bases; bases with no gene match: 3. The CDR3 consists of 14 residues. Germline V lookup: CDR1 SQVTM, CDR2 ANQGSEA. The CDR3 DNA reads as TGCAGCGTCGGACAGGGGAGCTCTGGAAACACCATATATTTT. As protein: CSVGQGSSGNTIYF.

This clone was detected a few times. The sample carries other DNA sequences with the same CDR3. The chain recombines TRBV30 with TRBJ1-5; D perhaps matches TRBD1 (5 bases). Germline loops: CDR1 GTSNPN, CDR2 SVGIG (reference sequence). The CDR3 extends over 13 amino acids. The V end was cut by 0 bases, the J end by 4 bases, with 7 bases between. The CDR3 DNA is TGTGCCTGGAGTGTACGGGGGAATCAGCCCCAGCATTTT. This encodes CAWSVRGNQPQHF.

The chain employs TRBV27 and TRBJ2-1; a weak D match, TRBD1 (6 bases). Deletions cut 5 bases from V and 1 base from J, with 12 bases between. The CDR3 is made up of 15 amino acids. The V gene's germline CDR1 is MNHEY and CDR2 SMNVEV (reference sequence). Here the CDR3 reads CASSVQGPSYNEQFF. DNA of the CDR3: TGTGCCAGCAGTGTGCAGGGGCCATCCTACAATGAGCAGTTCTTC.

In this sample, this clone turned up a few times. The gene calls are TRBV19 and TRBJ1-2, with D possibly TRBD1 on 5 matching bases. The ends were cut back, 8 bases at V and 7 bases at J, with 11 bases in the middle. This CDR3 contains 11 residues. In germline, CDR1 is LNHDA, CDR2 SQIVND (reference sequence). The chain's CDR3 is CASRRVGGYTF. The DNA of the CDR3 is TGTGCCAGTCGCAGGGTCGGTGGCTACACCTTC.

V usage is TRBV7-9 and J usage is TRBJ1-6, with 11 positions matching TRBD1. The V gene end was trimmed by 1 base and the J gene end by 8 bases; junction bases not matched to a gene: 1. Looked up from germline, CDR1 is SEHNR and CDR2 is FQNEAQ (reference sequence). The CDR3 is 15 residues long. The CDR3 nucleotides read TGTGCCAGCAGCTTAGGGGGACAGGGGGATTCACCCCTCCACTTT. Translated: CASSLGGQGDSPLHF.

The rearrangement uses TRBV9 and TRBJ2-3, with D uncertain. This CDR3 region has 13 residues. V gave up 1 base and J gave up 4 bases, with 7 bases separating them. Germline lookup yields CDR1 SGDLS and CDR2 YYNGEE. The chain's CDR3 is CASSVQYSDTQYF. CDR3 sequence (DNA): TGTGCCAGCAGCGTACAGTACTCAGATACGCAGTATTTT.

The chain combines TRBV28 with TRBJ2-5; the D is unclear. The germline CDR1 and CDR2 sequences are MDHEN and SYDVKM. Trimming shortened V by 2 bases and J by 2 bases, and 6 bases separated the two germline ends. The CDR3 loop spans 13 amino acids. CDR3 sequence reads: CASSLNAQETQYF. DNA for the CDR3: TGTGCCAGCAGTTTAAACGCACAAGAGACCCAGTACTTC.

There are a few counts of this clone. The J gene is TRBJ1-5, the V gene TRBV19; D call uncertain. The germline V gene encodes CDR1 LNHDA and CDR2 SQIVND (reference sequence). The V gene lost 0 bases and the J gene lost 0 bases, with 9 bases spanning the gap. CDR3 length equals 16 residues. The chain's CDR3 is CASSIDFGYSNQPQHF. The CDR3 DNA reads TGTGCCAGTAGTATAGATTTTGGGTATAGCAATCAGCCCCAGCATTTT.

A few counts support this clone. The chain has TRBV6-5 and TRBJ1-6; no clear D. The CDR3 is 16 amino acids. Germline values: CDR1 MNHEY, CDR2 SVGAGI. Trimming cost V 0 bases and J 6 bases, with 12 bases left between them. CDR3 residues: CASSYSGGQTNSPLHF. CDR3 nucleotide sequence: TGTGCCAGCAGTTACTCGGGTGGGCAGACTAATTCACCCCTCCACTTT.

This clone was detected once. The chain is built from TRBV10-3 and TRBJ2-7, with 8 bases matching TRBD2. The CDR3 is made up of 13 amino acids. Germline V gene sequence: CDR1 ENHRY, CDR2 SYGVKD. Losses at the gene ends were 2 bases for V and 6 bases for J; bases not matched to a gene: 3. CDR3 loop: CAISEREGGEQYF. The CDR3 nucleotides are TGTGCCATCAGTGAGCGGGAGGGGGGCGAGCAGTACTTC.

V usage is TRBV19 and J usage is TRBJ1-5; the match to TRBD1 covers 7 bases. Germline V gene lookup returns CDR1 LNHDA and CDR2 SQIVND (reference sequence). The length of the CDR3 is 15 residues. V shed 7 bases, J shed 0 bases, and the junction held 6 bases outside the gene matches. CDR3 amino acids: CASTSGTVSNQPQHF. The CDR3 DNA is TGTGCCAGTACCTCCGGGACAGTTAGCAATCAGCCCCAGCATTTT.

This clone was counted only a few times. This chain joins TRBV9 and TRBJ1-1; a weak D match, TRBD1 (5 bases). Germline CDR1 SGDLS, CDR2 YYNGEE. Between the trimmed V and J ends, which lost 0 bases and 4 bases, there was a span of 13 bases. The CDR3 is 15 amino acids. Here the CDR3 DNA reads TGTGCCAGCAGCGTAGGGCAAGGGGATTTCACTGAAGCTTTCTTT. Its protein is CASSVGQGDFTEAFF.

This clone turned up a few times. The chain recombines TRBV6-1 with TRBJ1-5; the D is unclear. CDR3 length: 15 amino acids. V was cut by 9 bases and J by 0 bases, with 15 bases left in between. Germline-derived CDR1 and CDR2 are MNHNS and SASEGT. CDR3 DNA: TGTGCCAGTATATCGGGAGCAAATAGCAATCAGCCCCAGCATTTT. Its translation is CASISGANSNQPQHF.

This clone was seen more than once but under ten times. The chain joins TRBV7-2 to TRBJ1-1, with unresolved D. The ends were cut back, 3 bases at V and 7 bases at J, with 6 bases in the middle. The CDR3 runs 11 residues. Germline V gene sequence: CDR1 SGHTA, CDR2 FQGNSA. CDR3: CASSFAVEAFF. The CDR3 DNA follows: TGTGCCAGCAGCTTCGCCGTTGAAGCTTTCTTT.

This clone was seen a handful of times. The chain links TRBV2 to TRBJ1-2; 8 bases fit TRBD1. The ends lost 8 bases at V and 5 bases at J; junction bases unmatched: 7. Germline V gene data show CDR1 as SNHLY and CDR2 as FYNNEI. This CDR3 contains 13 residues. For the CDR3, the DNA is TGTGCCAGCCCCGGGACAGGACAATATGGCTACACCTTC. It is translated as CASPGTGQYGYTF. Drawing the rest from reference TRBV2 and TRBJ1-2, the complete variable domain is EPEVTQTPSHQVTQMGQEVILRCVPISNHLYFYWYRQILGQKVEFLVSFYNNEISEKSEIFDDQFSVERPDGSNFTLKIRSTKLEDSAMYFCASPGTGQYGYTFGSGTRLTVV.

This clone appeared a few times. The chain couples TRBV7-3 to TRBJ1-1; 8 nucleotides align to TRBD1. CDR3 size: 14 residues. V trimming: 5 bases; J trimming: 4 bases; junction bases outside the gene matches: 6. The V gene's germline CDR1 is SGHTA and CDR2 FQGTGA. Here the CDR3 reads CASSPRGRFTEAFF. Here the CDR3 DNA reads TGTGCCAGCAGCCCCAGGGGGCGATTCACTGAAGCTTTCTTT.

The chain has TRBV6-6 and TRBJ1-5; tentatively, D is TRBD1 (6 bases). V lost 6 bases, J lost 0 bases, and 12 bases lay in between. Germline-derived CDR1 and CDR2 are MNHNY and SVGAGI (reference sequence). The CDR3 sequence is 15 residues long. In nucleotides, the CDR3 is TGTGCCAGCAGGGTGCAGGGGACTAGCAATCAGCCCCAGCATTTT. It is translated as CASRVQGTSNQPQHF.

This clone was detected a few times. This chain links TRBV7-2 with TRBJ1-1; D uncertain. This CDR3 is built from 12 residues. V lost 5 bases and J 7 bases, leaving 11 bases between the germline ends. Germline V gene sequence: CDR1 SGHTA, CDR2 FQGNSA. CDR3 bases: TGTGCCAGCAGCCTAAACAGAAATGAAGCTTTCTTT. This sequence encodes CASSLNRNEAFF. Based on the CDR3 plus reference TRBV7-2 and TRBJ1-1, the full variable domain is GAGVSQSPSNKVTEKGKDVELRCDPISGHTALYWYRQSLGQGLEFLIYFQGNSAPDKSGLPSDRFSAERTGGSVSTLTIQRTQQEDSAVYLCASSLNRNEAFFGQGTRLTVV.

This CDR3 reads CAISGRSYEQYF. The CDR3 DNA follows: TGTGCCATCAGTGGAAGGAGCTACGAGCAGTACTTC. The genes are TRBV10-3 and TRBJ2-7; D call uncertain. This CDR3 contains 12 residues. The germline gives CDR1 ENHRY, CDR2 SYGVKD. Trimming stripped 4 bases from V and 3 bases from J, with 7 bases between.

This chain links TRBV4-3 with TRBJ2-7; 7 bases match TRBD1. The J segment lost 3 bases and the V segment lost 2 bases, leaving 4 bases of the junction unmatched. The CDR3 sequence is 14 residues long. Looked up from germline, CDR1 is LGHNA and CDR2 is YSLEER. CDR3 sequence: CASSQNRGIYEQYF. As DNA, the CDR3 is TGCGCCAGCAGCCAAAACAGGGGAATCTACGAGCAGTACTTC.

This clone has a handful of counts. V gene TRBV7-2 combines with J gene TRBJ2-7; 8 nucleotides agree with TRBD2. The CDR3 is made up of 15 amino acids. With 5 bases clipped from V and 2 bases from J, the junction kept 8 bases outside the gene matches. Per germline, CDR1 SGHTA and CDR2 FQGNSA. DNA of the CDR3: TGTGCCAGCAGCGCCTCCGGGACTAGAGCCTACGAGCAGTACTTC. Amino acid sequence: CASSASGTRAYEQYF.

The V call is TRBV7-2, the J call TRBJ1-5, with D uncertain. CDR1 SGHTA and CDR2 FQGNSA come from the germline V gene. V shed 1 base and J shed 0 bases, with 10 bases lying between them. The length of the CDR3 is 16 residues. The CDR3 sequence is CASSLGASYSNQPQHF. The CDR3 DNA reads as TGTGCCAGCAGCTTAGGGGCAAGCTATAGCAATCAGCCCCAGCATTTT.

This clone has a handful of counts. The chain recombines TRBV7-8 with TRBJ2-5; D not certain. The CDR3 covers 12 residues. The ends were cut back, 3 bases at V and 5 bases at J, with 7 bases in the middle. CDR1 is SGHVS and CDR2 is FQNEAQ in the germline V gene. Here the CDR3 DNA reads TGTGCCAGCAGCTTGTTAGTTGAGACCCAGTACTTC. This encodes CASSLLVETQYF.

V is TRBV29-1 and J is TRBJ2-3; 7 bases match TRBD1. The CDR3 has 12 residues. CDR1 SQVTM and CDR2 ANQGSEA come from the germline V gene. J lost 5 bases, V lost 5 bases, and 4 bases had no gene match. This CDR3 reads CSVRTGGDTQYF. Here the CDR3 DNA reads TGCAGCGTTCGGACAGGAGGAGATACGCAGTATTTT.

This chain joins TRBV7-3 and TRBJ2-7, with D possibly matching TRBD2 (5 bases). This CDR3 comprises 14 residues. Trimming cost V 3 bases and J 7 bases, with 16 bases left between them. Germline CDR1 SGHTA, CDR2 FQGTGA. This CDR3 is CASSFGFEGAEQYF. CDR3 nucleotide sequence: TGTGCCAGCAGCTTTGGTTTTGAGGGCGCGGAGCAGTACTTC.

This clone was found a few times. This chain links TRBV9 with TRBJ2-3, with D possibly matching TRBD2 (5 bases). Germline-derived CDR1 and CDR2 are SGDLS and YYNGEE. Deletions cut 4 bases from V and 0 bases from J, with 15 bases between. The CDR3 sequence is 16 residues long. The CDR3 sequence: CASSLTLRTSTDTQYF. DNA for the CDR3: TGTGCCAGCAGCTTGACCCTGAGGACTAGCACAGATACGCAGTATTTT.

This chain joins TRBV11-2 and TRBJ2-1; D call uncertain. This CDR3 spans 15 amino acids. V lost 1 base and J 6 bases, leaving 13 bases between the germline ends. Germline V gene lookup returns CDR1 SGHAT and CDR2 FQNNGV. The CDR3 sequence: CASSLGSDRSNEQFF. DNA for the CDR3: TGTGCCAGCAGCTTAGGCTCAGATAGGAGCAATGAGCAGTTCTTC.

This clone was seen only a few times. The chain has TRBV14 and TRBJ1-2; D is unclear. Per germline, CDR1 SGHDN and CDR2 FVKESK. Trimming stripped 0 bases from V and 2 bases from J, with 7 bases between. This CDR3 has 14 amino acids. CDR3 nucleotide sequence: TGTGCCAGCAGCCAAGATGACGGAAACTATGGCTACACCTTC. Protein sequence: CASSQDDGNYGYTF.

This chain links TRBV29-1 with TRBJ2-3; D perhaps matches TRBD1 (6 bases). The germline V gene has CDR1 SQVTM and CDR2 ANQGSEA. The CDR3 runs to 14 residues. V was pared by 3 bases and J by 4 bases, with 14 bases between. DNA of the CDR3: TGCAGCGTTGATAGGGCAGGGGATCCAGATACGCAGTATTTT. Its protein product is CSVDRAGDPDTQYF.